This TCR beta chain was captured in a study of blood T cell repertoires in COVID-19. This CDR3 is built from 15 residues. The germline V gene encodes CDR1 MNHEY and CDR2 SMNVEV (reference sequence). The V gene end was trimmed by 2 bases and the J gene end by 9 bases; junction bases not matched to a gene: 4. As handled by the study authors: The assay estimated nucleated cells by amplifying reference gene primers. Data came from immunoSEQ multiplex PCR; TCRdb stores just in-frame clones and leaves some out. V and J calls and clone size are copied from that table; D and trimming were computed from the DNA. The table includes roughly 310,000 clones, approximately 89% detected once. Recruitment covered over 20 US areas and drew participants whose ages spanned roughly 18 to 90 years. Each participant's cohort was designated according to participant-reported clinical history. Cohort 3 donors were reported recovered after two negative PCRs, clearance, or symptom resolution.

This TCR was sampled from a woman between 40 and 50 years old who had recovered from COVID-19. Input material: PBMCs or T cells enriched from blood (not recorded which). The genes are TRBV27 and TRBJ2-1, with TRBD2 identical over 13 bases. This CDR3 is CASSLGLAGDSEQFF. The CDR3 DNA sequence: TGTGCCAGCAGTTTAGGACTAGCGGGAGACAGTGAGCAGTTCTTC.